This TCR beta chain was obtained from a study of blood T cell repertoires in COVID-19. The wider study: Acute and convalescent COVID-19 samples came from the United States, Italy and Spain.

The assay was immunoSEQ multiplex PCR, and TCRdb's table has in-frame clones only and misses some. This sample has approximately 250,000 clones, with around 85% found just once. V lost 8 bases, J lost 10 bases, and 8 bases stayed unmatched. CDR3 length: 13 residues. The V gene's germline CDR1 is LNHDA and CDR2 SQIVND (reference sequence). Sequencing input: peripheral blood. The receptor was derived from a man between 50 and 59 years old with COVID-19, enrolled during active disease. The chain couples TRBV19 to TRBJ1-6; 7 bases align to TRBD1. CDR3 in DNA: TGTGCCAGTGGGACGGGACAGAGGTCACCCCTCCACTTT. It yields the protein CASGTGQRSPLHF.